The rows below give T cell receptor beta chains drawn from one sample of a study of cytomegalovirus exposure and HLA in healthy donors. Profiling relied on immunoSEQ multiplex PCR, and the TCRdb table lists in-frame clones only, not all of them. Of 200,000 to 250,000 clones listed, roughly 84% are singletons. The sequenced material came from PBMCs. The receptors stem from a man younger than 35 in good health and CMV-seropositive. CDR3s include the opening cysteine and the closing phenylalanine or tryptophan. Fields, in order: CDR3 DNA, CDR3 protein, V gene, clone size, D gene, J gene. The D gene is left open where the match is weak. Rows may omit the clone size; those that give it use once, few, many or a size class.

TGTGCCACCAGCAGACCTACGGGATCCTACGAGCAGTACTTC CATSRPTGSYEQYF TRBV15 NA NA TRBJ2-7
TGTGCCATCAGTTATGGACTGAGCTCCTACAATGAGCAGTTCTTC CAISYGLSSYNEQFF TRBV10-3 NA NA TRBJ2-1
TGTGCCAGCAGCGAGATTCAGGGGGCCGGGACTGAAGCTTTCTTT CASSEIQGAGTEAFF TRBV5-4 NA TRBD1 TRBJ1-1
TGTGCCAGCAGTTTCACGAAAGAGACCCAGTACTTC CASSFTKETQYF TRBV28 NA NA TRBJ2-5
TGCGCCAGCAGCTTTGTCGGGGAAGATACGCAGTATTTT CASSFVGEDTQYF TRBV5-1 NA NA TRBJ2-3
TGTGCCATCAGCCCAATCGGGGGGTCCGAGCAGTACTTC CAISPIGGSEQYF TRBV10-3 NA TRBD2 TRBJ2-7
TGTGCCAGCAGCCTGGGGTTGGGGGATACGCAGTATTTT CASSLGLGDTQYF TRBV7-6 NA NA TRBJ2-3
TGTGCCAGCAGTGGAAGGACAGTGAACACTGAAGCTTTCTTT CASSGRTVNTEAFF TRBV27 NA NA TRBJ1-1
TGTGCCAGCTCCAAGGGCCCAATTAGCAATCAGCCCCAGCATTTT CASSKGPISNQPQHF TRBV18 NA NA TRBJ1-5
TGCGCCAGCAGCCAAGATTGGGCCTCTCCGCCCTACGAGCAGTACTTC CASSQDWASPPYEQYF TRBV4-1 NA NA TRBJ2-7
TGTGCCAGCAGCTTCTTCGTGGGGCAGGAAGAGGAGCAGTACTTC CASSFFVGQEEEQYF TRBV5-4 NA NA TRBJ2-7
TGTGCCAGCACCCCGGGACTAGGAACCTACGAGCAGTACTTC CASTPGLGTYEQYF TRBV28 NA TRBD2 TRBJ2-7
TGTGCCAGCAGTGAATTTCCGGGACAGGGGATTCGGACTGAAGCTTTCTTT CASSEFPGQGIRTEAFF TRBV25-1 NA TRBD1 TRBJ1-1
TGTGCCAGCAGTAAAGGGCTAGCGGGAGTCAACGAGCAGTACTTC CASSKGLAGVNEQYF TRBV6-1 NA TRBD2 TRBJ2-7
TGTGCCAGCAGGAGCGGGGCGGGGGATACGCAGTATTTT CASRSGAGDTQYF TRBV2 NA TRBD2 TRBJ2-3
TGTGCCAGCAGCGCAGGGGCTGGAAACACCATATATTTT CASSAGAGNTIYF TRBV6-4 NA NA TRBJ1-3
TGTGCCAGCAGTTTATCTCCAGGGACCCTCCTATCTACGCAGTATTTT CASSLSPGTLLSTQYF TRBV27 NA NA TRBJ2-3
TGTGCCAGCAGCTTTTTCGGGGACTCTGGAAACACCATATATTTT CASSFFGDSGNTIYF TRBV7-9 once NA TRBJ1-3
TGTGCCAGCAGTTCCCGACTAGCGGGGGCTAATTACAATGAGCAGTTCTTC CASSSRLAGANYNEQFF TRBV27 NA TRBD2 TRBJ2-1
TGTGCCAGCAGCACAGGAGCGGGACTAGCGGGAGCCGAGCAGTACTTC CASSTGAGLAGAEQYF TRBV5-4 NA TRBD2 TRBJ2-7
TGTGCCAGCAGTTTAACCGGGCCAGGCCCTGTCACAGAGACCCAGTACTTC CASSLTGPGPVTETQYF TRBV27 NA NA TRBJ2-5
TGTGCCAGCTCACCTCTAACAACGGTCCCTGAAGCTTTCTTT CASSPLTTVPEAFF TRBV18 NA NA TRBJ1-1
TGTGCCAGCAGCCCATTGAGGGGGGAGACTGAAGCTTTCTTT CASSPLRGETEAFF TRBV7-8 NA NA TRBJ1-1
TGTGCCAGCATGATAACTAGCGGGAAATCTTACGAGCAGTACTTC CASMITSGKSYEQYF TRBV6-5 NA TRBD2 TRBJ2-7
TGTGCCAGCAGACCAGACAGCCTCAGAGAGCAGTACTTC CASRPDSLREQYF TRBV6-1 NA NA TRBJ2-7
TGTGCCAGCAGCCGCGCCTTTTACGAGCAGTACTTC CASSRAFYEQYF TRBV13 NA NA TRBJ2-7
TGTGCCAGCTACGCCCTCCAGGGGGTCGAACAGCCCCAGCATTTT CASYALQGVEQPQHF TRBV5-6 NA TRBD1 TRBJ1-5
TGTGCCAGCAGGGACAGGGCGAAAGGTCAGCCCCAGCATTTT CASRDRAKGQPQHF TRBV2 NA TRBD1 TRBJ1-5
TGTGCCAGCAGCCCCTGGTGGGGGGCCAACACCTACGAGCAGTACTTC CASSPWWGANTYEQYF TRBV7-8 NA NA TRBJ2-7
TGTGCCAGCAGTTGGCGCAATGAGCAGTTCTTC CASSWRNEQFF TRBV28 once NA TRBJ2-1
TGTGCCAGCAGCCTTTCGGGCTCCTACAATGAGCAGTTCTTC CASSLSGSYNEQFF TRBV11-2 NA NA TRBJ2-1
TGTGCCAGCAGTGAATACAGGGGAGCCTCCTACAATGAGCAGTTCTTC CASSEYRGASYNEQFF TRBV25-1 NA NA TRBJ2-1
TGTGCCAGCAGAAAGGGGGCGGTCAATGAGCAGTTCTTC CASRKGAVNEQFF TRBV6-1 once TRBD1 TRBJ2-1
TGTGCCTGGAGCCTCCTCAGAGGAGGTCACGAGCAGTACTTC CAWSLLRGGHEQYF TRBV30 NA NA TRBJ2-7
TGTGCCAGCAGCTTAGTTGTGGCACGTCGCAATGAGCAGTTCTTC CASSLVVARRNEQFF TRBV7-7 NA NA TRBJ2-1
TGTGCCAGCAGCTTGGATGGCTCTAGGGGCTACACCTTC CASSLDGSRGYTF TRBV5-4 NA NA TRBJ1-2
TGCGCCAGCAGCGGTGGAGCGGTTCAAGAGACCCAGTACTTC CASSGGAVQETQYF TRBV5-1 NA NA TRBJ2-5
TGTGCCAGTAGTATGGGCGGGAGGGTCCACGAGCAGTACTTC CASSMGGRVHEQYF TRBV19 NA TRBD2 TRBJ2-7
TGTGCCAGCCAAGATAGAGCAGAAGAGACCCAGTACTTC CASQDRAEETQYF TRBV10-3 NA NA TRBJ2-5
TGTGCCAGCAGTGAAGGGCAGGGGAGAGTCCCCTACAATGAGCAGTTCTTC CASSEGQGRVPYNEQFF TRBV6-1 NA NA TRBJ2-1
TGCGCCAGCAGCTTGGTGGCAGCCAACTCCTACGAGCAGTACTTC CASSLVAANSYEQYF TRBV5-1 NA NA TRBJ2-7
TGCAGCGTGGGGCAGGGGGAGGAAAGCGAGCAGTACTTC CSVGQGEESEQYF TRBV29-1 NA NA TRBJ2-7
TGCGCCACCGCGGCGGGGGGGGGTGAGCAGTTCTTC CATAAGGGEQFF TRBV10-2 NA TRBD2 TRBJ2-1
TGTGCCAGCAGCGCCGGCTACGAGCAGTACTTC CASSAGYEQYF TRBV14 few NA TRBJ2-7
TGTGCCAGCACTTTAACGGGGGCCCGGGGCTACACCTTC CASTLTGARGYTF TRBV5-4 NA NA TRBJ1-2
TGTGCCAGCAGCTTGTTGGGGGAGATCGGGGAGCTGTTTTTT CASSLLGEIGELFF TRBV5-6 once NA TRBJ2-2
TGTGCCAGCAGCTTCGGGGACACTGAAGCTTTCTTT CASSFGDTEAFF TRBV11-3 few NA TRBJ1-1
TGTGCCAGCAGTTACCGGAGGGATCAGCCCCAGCATTTT CASSYRRDQPQHF TRBV6-5 NA NA TRBJ1-5
TGTGCCAGCAGCGAGGGACGGCAGCCCCAGCATTTT CASSEGRQPQHF TRBV11-2 NA NA TRBJ1-5
TGTGCCAGCAGTGACTGGGGGACCGGGTACTTAGATACGCAGTATTTT CASSDWGTGYLDTQYF TRBV2 NA NA TRBJ2-3
TGTGCCAGCAGCTTAGCGGCTAGCGGGGGCTCCTACAATGAGCAGTTCTTC CASSLAASGGSYNEQFF TRBV7-6 once TRBD2 TRBJ2-1
TGTGCCAGCAGCCGGATACAGGGGTCGTACCAAGAGACCCAGTACTTC CASSRIQGSYQETQYF TRBV4-2 once TRBD1 TRBJ2-5
TGTGCCACTGGAGGACAGGGCGGTTCCGGGGGTCAGCCCCAGCATTTT CATGGQGGSGGQPQHF TRBV19 NA TRBD1 TRBJ1-5
TGTGCCTGGATTGGACTAGGGAATGAGCAGTTCTTC CAWIGLGNEQFF TRBV30 NA TRBD2 TRBJ2-1